Listed here are 28 T cell receptor beta chains from one sample, sequenced in a study of control samples from healthy donors and cancer patients. TCRdb's copy holds only in-frame clones and misses some; the assay was immunoSEQ multiplex PCR. The profile shows 100,000 to 150,000 clones, over 75% of them singletons. Sequenced input: blood. The receptors were sampled from a man aged 35 to 55 in good health.

V is TRBV2 and J is TRBJ1-3, with a weak D call TRBD1 (5 bases). This CDR3 comprises 14 residues. V lost 2 bases and J lost 0, with 5 bases in between. The germline V gene encodes CDR1 SNHLY and CDR2 FYNNEI. The CDR3 sequence is CASSEQGSGNTIYF. DNA for the CDR3: TGTGCCAGCAGTGAACAGGGCTCTGGAAACACCATATATTTT.

The CDR3 spells CASSAGTPDTDTQYF. The CDR3 DNA sequence: TGTGCCAGCAGCGCCGGGACACCGGACACAGATACGCAGTATTTT. The J gene is TRBJ2-3, the V gene TRBV6-5; possible D gene TRBD1, 6 bases. CDR3 size: 15 residues. Germline CDR1 is MNHEY and CDR2 is SVGAGI. Trimming took 6 bases from V and 2 from J, leaving 15 bases between them.

The CDR3 bases are TGCGCCAGCAGCTTGTCGTCGGTAATGGATTCACCCCTCCACTTT. Its translation: CASSLSSVMDSPLHF. The rearrangement links TRBV5-1 to TRBJ1-6; D uncertain. Between the trimmed V and J ends, which lost 1 base and 8 bases, there was a span of 13 bases. The CDR3 runs 15 residues. Germline CDR1 reads SGHRS; CDR2 reads YFSETQ. The variable domain in full, completed from reference TRBV5-1 and TRBJ1-6, reads KAGVTQTPRYLIKTRGQQVTLSCSPISGHRSVSWYQQTPGQGLQFLFEYFSETQRNKGNFPGRFSGRQFSNSRSEMNVSTLELGDSALYLCASSLSSVMDSPLHFGNGTRLTVT.

The chain recombines TRBV5-4 with TRBJ2-5; 16 nucleotides agree with TRBD2. Germline lookup yields CDR1 SGHNT and CDR2 YYREEE (reference sequence). The CDR3 is 18 amino acids. With 7 bases clipped from V and 2 bases from J, the junction kept 11 bases outside the gene matches. CDR3 region: CASQRDSGLAGGQETQYF. The CDR3 coding sequence is TGTGCCAGCCAACGCGACTCGGGACTAGCGGGGGGGCAAGAGACCCAGTACTTC.

The V call is TRBV19, the J call TRBJ1-1; D might be TRBD1 (6 bases). The CDR3 extends over 14 amino acids. With 3 bases removed from V and 2 bases from J, the gap between germline ends came to 10 bases. Germline values: CDR1 LNHDA, CDR2 SQIVND (reference sequence). Here the CDR3 reads CASSIGGPNTEAFF. Written as DNA, the CDR3 is TGTGCCAGTAGTATTGGGGGCCCCAACACTGAAGCTTTCTTT.

The chain combines TRBV6-2 or TRBV6-3 with TRBJ2-1, with TRBD2 as a possible D gene (5 bases). V was cut by 2 bases and J by 3 bases, with 5 bases left in between. The germline V gene has CDR1 MNHEY and CDR2 SVGEGT. This CDR3 is built from 13 residues. The CDR3 DNA follows: TGTGCCAGCAGTTACGACTACTACAATGAGCAGTTCTTC. This sequence encodes CASSYDYYNEQFF.

This clone was observed a few times. The V gene is TRBV9, the J gene TRBJ2-2; D is ambiguous. Germline V gives CDR1 SGDLS, CDR2 YYNGEE. Trimming took 7 bases from V and 6 from J, leaving 10 bases between them. The length of the CDR3 is 12 residues. CDR3 nucleotide sequence: TGTGCCAGCCAGAGGCAGCCCGGGGAGCTGTTTTTT. Encoded protein: CASQRQPGELFF.

The V call is TRBV3-1 (or the pseudogene TRBV3-2), the J call TRBJ2-2, with D tentatively TRBD2 (6 bases). This CDR3 spans 15 amino acids. V was pared by 2 bases and J by 3 bases, with 10 bases between. The germline gives CDR1 LGHDT, CDR2 YNNKEL (reference sequence). In DNA form, the CDR3 reads TGTGCCAGCAGCCAACGGGGGACCCACACCGGGGAGCTGTTTTTT. It codes for CASSQRGTHTGELFF.

The rearrangement links TRBV3-1 (or the pseudogene TRBV3-2) to TRBJ2-1; a weak D match, TRBD2 (6 bases). From germline, CDR1 is LGHDT and CDR2 YNNKEL (reference sequence). This CDR3 has 14 residues. Trimming took 4 bases from V and 7 from J, leaving 14 bases between them. CDR3 sequence: CASSLAEGLNEQFF. The CDR3 DNA reads as TGTGCCAGCAGCCTAGCGGAGGGGCTGAATGAGCAGTTCTTC.

This chain joins TRBV30 and TRBJ2-3, with D possibly matching TRBD1 (6 bases). Germline lookup yields CDR1 GTSNPN and CDR2 SVGIG (reference sequence). The CDR3 is 12 residues long. Trimming stripped 0 bases from V and 6 bases from J, with 7 bases between. CDR3 region: CAWSVRGDTQYF. CDR3 bases: TGTGCCTGGAGTGTAAGGGGGGATACGCAGTATTTT.

The rearrangement joins TRBV5-6 to TRBJ2-7; 9 nucleotides match TRBD1. V lost 3 bases to trimming and J lost 3 bases; unmatched junction nucleotides: 4. The CDR3 is 14 residues long. CDR1 and CDR2 from the germline V gene are SGHDT and YYEEEE. The CDR3 here is CASSYGTGYYEQYF. CDR3 in DNA: TGTGCCAGCAGCTATGGGACAGGGTACTACGAGCAGTACTTC.

V gene TRBV6-6 combines with J gene TRBJ2-7; the match to TRBD1 covers 11 bases. This CDR3 contains 14 residues. From germline, CDR1 is MNHNY and CDR2 SVGAGI (reference sequence). V lost 7 bases to trimming and J lost 2 bases; unmatched junction nucleotides: 4. CDR3 bases: TGTGCCAGCACACCGGGACAGGGGGCCTACGAGCAGTACTTC. This translates into CASTPGQGAYEQYF.

V usage is TRBV11-2 and J usage is TRBJ2-7, with TRBD1 matching 7 bases. J lost 4 bases, V lost 5 bases, and 5 bases had no gene match. CDR1 and CDR2 (germline): SGHAT, FQNNGV. The CDR3 totals 13 residues. CDR3: CASSPDRMYEQYF. The CDR3 bases are TGTGCCAGCAGCCCGGACAGGATGTACGAGCAGTACTTC.

The J gene is TRBJ1-2, the V gene TRBV18; D gene unclear. This CDR3 is 13 amino acids long. Trimming removed 5 bases at V and 2 bases at J, with 9 bases between. The germline V gene encodes CDR1 KGHSH and CDR2 LQKENI. The CDR3 spells CASSTGRNYGYTF. Here the CDR3 DNA reads TGTGCCAGCTCAACGGGCAGGAACTATGGCTACACCTTC.

V gene TRBV3-1 (or the pseudogene TRBV3-2) combines with J gene TRBJ1-6, with 8 bases aligning to TRBD1. This CDR3 region has 14 residues. The germline V gene has CDR1 LGHDT and CDR2 YNNKEL (reference sequence). Trimming removed 1 base from V and 13 bases from J; junction bases left unmatched: 6. The CDR3 coding sequence is TGTGCCAGCAGCCAAGGGACAGGGTTCGGCCCCCTCCACTTT. Translating gives CASSQGTGFGPLHF.

V gene TRBV27 combines with J gene TRBJ1-5, with D perhaps TRBD1 (6 bases). Deletions cut 6 bases from V and 3 bases from J, with 12 bases between. In germline, CDR1 is MNHEY, CDR2 SMNVEV (reference sequence). The CDR3 has 14 amino acids. This chain's CDR3 is CASSDQGFNQPQHF. In nucleotides, the CDR3 is TGTGCCAGCAGCGATCAGGGGTTCAATCAGCCCCAGCATTTT.

The chain has TRBV3-1 (or the pseudogene TRBV3-2) and TRBJ2-7; no definite D call. Germline V gives CDR1 LGHDT, CDR2 YNNKEL (reference sequence). The length of the CDR3 is 13 residues. The V and J ends lost 1 base and 5 bases respectively, with 9 bases between them. CDR3 residues: CASSQGFLDEQYF. The CDR3 nucleotides read TGTGCCAGCAGCCAAGGATTTCTCGACGAGCAGTACTTC.

The chain carries TRBV5-4 and TRBJ1-2; D unclear. This CDR3 contains 13 residues. V gave up 2 bases and J gave up 6 bases, with 11 bases separating them. From germline, CDR1 is SGHNT and CDR2 YYREEE (reference sequence). CDR3 DNA: TGTGCCAGCAGCTTCCTGCAATCGGATGGCTACACCTTC. Protein sequence: CASSFLQSDGYTF. The full variable domain, completed using reference TRBV5-4 and TRBJ1-2, is ETGVTQSPTHLIKTRGQQVTLRCSSQSGHNTVSWYQQALGQGPQFIFQYYREEENGRGNFPPRFSGLQFPNYSSELNVNALELDDSALYLCASSFLQSDGYTFGSGTRLTVV.

The rearrangement uses TRBV4-1 and TRBJ2-7; 10 nucleotides match TRBD2. The length of the CDR3 is 16 residues. V trimming: 1 base; J trimming: 4 bases; junction bases outside the gene matches: 7. Germline V gene lookup returns CDR1 MGHRA and CDR2 YSYEKL. The CDR3 nucleotides are TGCGCCAGCAGCCAAGTGTTGAGCGGGGGGGCTTACGAGCAGTACTTC. It translates to CASSQVLSGGAYEQYF.

This clone has more than one count but fewer than ten. The V call is TRBV28, the J call TRBJ2-7; D gene uncertain. CDR3 length: 12 amino acids. Germline V gives CDR1 MDHEN, CDR2 SYDVKM. Deletions cut 2 bases from V and 6 bases from J, with 8 bases between. As DNA, the CDR3 is TGTGCCAGCAGTTTAAACTCCATCGAGCAGTACTTC. Translating gives CASSLNSIEQYF.

The chain uses TRBV7-2 and TRBJ2-3, with 8 bases lining up with TRBD2. The V gene's germline CDR1 is SGHTA and CDR2 FQGNSA. Trimming cost V 2 bases and J 2 bases; bases outside gene matches: 6. There are 16 residues in the CDR3. Written as DNA, the CDR3 is TGTGCCAGCAGCTTATTGGCGGGGGGAATCACAGATACGCAGTATTTT. Protein: CASSLLAGGITDTQYF.

The chain links TRBV13 to TRBJ2-5, with TRBD1 identical over 12 bases. In germline, CDR1 is PRHDT, CDR2 FYEKMQ (reference sequence). This CDR3 spans 15 amino acids. The trim removed 5 bases at V and 5 bases at J, leaving 6 bases unmatched. The CDR3 coding sequence is TGTGCCAGCAGCCCCGGGACAGGGGGCTCGGAGACCCAGTACTTC. Protein product: CASSPGTGGSETQYF.

V gene TRBV6-5 combines with J gene TRBJ2-5, with TRBD1 matching 10 bases. This CDR3 has 12 residues. V lost 4 bases, J lost 12 bases, and 5 bases stayed unmatched. Germline V gives CDR1 MNHEY, CDR2 SVGAGI. CDR3 coding DNA: TGTGCCAGCAGTTGGGACAGGGGCCCAGAGTACTTC. Protein product: CASSWDRGPEYF.

V and J are TRBV11-2 and TRBJ2-7; D not certain. Deletions cut 7 bases from V and 3 bases from J, with 10 bases between. The germline V gene has CDR1 SGHAT and CDR2 FQNNGV. This CDR3 region has 12 residues. CDR3 loop: CASTPNGYEQYF. CDR3 coding DNA: TGTGCCAGCACCCCGAATGGCTACGAGCAGTACTTC.

The J gene is TRBJ1-6, the V gene TRBV2; no clear D. This CDR3 contains 15 residues. V was clipped by 3 bases and J by 6 bases, with 12 bases between them. Germline CDR1 is SNHLY and CDR2 is FYNNEI. CDR3 sequence (DNA): TGTGCCAGCAGTGATCGGGGTAACCCTAATTCACCCCTCCACTTT. Translating it yields CASSDRGNPNSPLHF.

The J gene is TRBJ2-2, the V gene TRBV5-1; D is perhaps TRBD1 (5 bases). V was cut by 0 bases and J by 6 bases, with 6 bases left in between. Germline CDR1 and CDR2: SGHRS and YFSETQ. The CDR3 consists of 13 residues. CDR3 sequence reads: CASSLEGSGELFF. The CDR3 DNA reads as TGCGCCAGCAGCTTGGAGGGGTCCGGGGAGCTGTTTTTT.

In DNA form, the CDR3 reads TGTGCCACCGACCAGGGGGATGAAAAACTGTTTTTT. This gives the protein CATDQGDEKLFF. The chain combines TRBV10-3 with TRBJ1-4; 7 nucleotides agree with TRBD1. After removal of 10 bases from V and 6 bases from J, the junction contained 5 bases not matched to a gene. Germline V gives CDR1 ENHRY, CDR2 SYGVKD. The CDR3 spans 12 residues.

The chain joins TRBV28 to TRBJ1-6; 7 positions match TRBD1. Germline loops: CDR1 MDHEN, CDR2 SYDVKM. V gave up 5 bases and J gave up 8 bases; unmatched junction bases: 9. This CDR3 region has 15 residues. This chain's CDR3 is CASSVGQHGDSPLHF. Here the CDR3 DNA reads TGTGCCAGCAGTGTGGGACAGCATGGCGATTCACCCCTCCACTTT.